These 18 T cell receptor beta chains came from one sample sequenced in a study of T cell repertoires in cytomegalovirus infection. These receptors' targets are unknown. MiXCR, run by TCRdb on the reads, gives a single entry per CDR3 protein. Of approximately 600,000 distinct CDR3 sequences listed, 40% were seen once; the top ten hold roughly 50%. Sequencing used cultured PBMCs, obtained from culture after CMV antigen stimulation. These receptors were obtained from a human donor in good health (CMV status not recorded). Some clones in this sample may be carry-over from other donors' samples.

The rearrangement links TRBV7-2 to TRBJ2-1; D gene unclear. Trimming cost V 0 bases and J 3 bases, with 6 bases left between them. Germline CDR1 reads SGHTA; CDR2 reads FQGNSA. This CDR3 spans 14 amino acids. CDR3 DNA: TGTGCCAGCAGCTTAGCGGAACGCTACAATGAGCAGTTCTTC. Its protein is CASSLAERYNEQFF.

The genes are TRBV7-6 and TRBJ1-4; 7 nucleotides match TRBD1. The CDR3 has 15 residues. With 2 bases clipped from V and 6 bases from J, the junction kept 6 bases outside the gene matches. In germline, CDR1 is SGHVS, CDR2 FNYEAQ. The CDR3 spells CASSLRGGYDEKLFF. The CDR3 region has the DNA TGTGCCAGCAGCTTACGAGGGGGCTACGATGAAAAACTGTTTTTT. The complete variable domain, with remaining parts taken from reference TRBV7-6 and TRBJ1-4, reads GAGVSQSPRYKVTKRGQDVALRCDPISGHVSLYWYRQALGQGPEFLTYFNYEAQQDKSGLPNDRFSAERPEGSISTLTIQRTEQRDSAMYRCASSLRGGYDEKLFFGSGTQLSVL.

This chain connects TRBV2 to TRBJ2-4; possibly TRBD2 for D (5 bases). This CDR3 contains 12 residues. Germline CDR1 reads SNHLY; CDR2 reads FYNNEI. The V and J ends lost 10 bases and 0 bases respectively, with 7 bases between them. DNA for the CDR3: TGTGCCACCGGGATAGCCAAAAACATTCAGTACTTC. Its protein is CATGIAKNIQYF.

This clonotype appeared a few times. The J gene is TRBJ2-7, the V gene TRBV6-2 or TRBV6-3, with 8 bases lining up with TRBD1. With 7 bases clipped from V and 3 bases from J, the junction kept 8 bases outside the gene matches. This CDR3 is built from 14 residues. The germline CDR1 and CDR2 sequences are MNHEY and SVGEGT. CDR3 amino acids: CASTTLTGVYEQYF. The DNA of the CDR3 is TGTGCCAGCACCACCCTGACAGGGGTCTACGAGCAGTACTTC.

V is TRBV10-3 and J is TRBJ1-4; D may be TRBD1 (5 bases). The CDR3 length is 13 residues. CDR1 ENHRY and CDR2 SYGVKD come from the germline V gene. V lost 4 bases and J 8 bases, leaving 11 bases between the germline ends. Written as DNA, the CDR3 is TGTGCCATCAGTGGCCAGGGTGGGGAAAAACTGTTTTTT. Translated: CAISGQGGEKLFF.

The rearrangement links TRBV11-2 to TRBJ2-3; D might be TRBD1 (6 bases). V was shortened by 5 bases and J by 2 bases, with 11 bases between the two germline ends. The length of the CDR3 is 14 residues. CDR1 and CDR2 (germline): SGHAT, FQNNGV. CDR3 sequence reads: CASSPGVTTDTQYF. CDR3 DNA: TGTGCCAGCAGCCCAGGGGTGACCACAGATACGCAGTATTTT.

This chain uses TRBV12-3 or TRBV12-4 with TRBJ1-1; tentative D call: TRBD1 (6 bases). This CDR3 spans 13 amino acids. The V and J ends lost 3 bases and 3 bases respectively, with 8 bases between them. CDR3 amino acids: CASSLGGHTEAFF. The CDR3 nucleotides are TGTGCCAGCAGTTTGGGGGGCCACACTGAAGCTTTCTTT.

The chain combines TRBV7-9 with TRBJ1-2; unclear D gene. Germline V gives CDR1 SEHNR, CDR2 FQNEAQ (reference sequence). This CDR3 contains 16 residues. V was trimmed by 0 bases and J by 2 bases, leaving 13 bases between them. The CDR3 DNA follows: TGTGCCAGCAGCTTAGCCCCCCCAGGAGGGAACTATGGCTACACCTTC. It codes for CASSLAPPGGNYGYTF.

Written as DNA, the CDR3 is TGTGCCAGCAGCTCGGGCCCTGTTAATTCACCCCTCCACTTT. Its translation is CASSSGPVNSPLHF. The genes are TRBV28 and TRBJ1-6; D is uncertain. The V end was cut by 6 bases, the J end by 6 bases, with 12 bases between. CDR3 length equals 14 residues. The germline CDR1 and CDR2 sequences are MDHEN and SYDVKM.

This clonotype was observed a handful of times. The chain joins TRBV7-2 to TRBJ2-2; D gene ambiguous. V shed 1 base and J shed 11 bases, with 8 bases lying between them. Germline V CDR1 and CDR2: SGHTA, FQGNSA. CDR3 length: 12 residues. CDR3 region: CASSLEGRELFF. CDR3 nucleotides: TGTGCCAGCAGCTTAGAGGGAAGAGAGCTGTTTTTT.

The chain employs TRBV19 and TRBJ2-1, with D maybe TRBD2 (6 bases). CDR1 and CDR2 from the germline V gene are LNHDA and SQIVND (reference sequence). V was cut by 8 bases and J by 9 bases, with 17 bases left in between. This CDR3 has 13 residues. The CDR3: CASHWRGQGEQFF. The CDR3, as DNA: TGTGCCAGTCATTGGCGGGGCCAAGGTGAGCAGTTCTTC.

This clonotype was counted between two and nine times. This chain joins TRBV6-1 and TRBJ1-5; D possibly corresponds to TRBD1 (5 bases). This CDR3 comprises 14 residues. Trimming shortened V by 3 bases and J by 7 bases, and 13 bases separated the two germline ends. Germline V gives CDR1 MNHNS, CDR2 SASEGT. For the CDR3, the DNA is TGTGCCAGCAGTGAGTTAGGCTCAGGGCAGCCCCAGCATTTT. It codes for CASSELGSGQPQHF.

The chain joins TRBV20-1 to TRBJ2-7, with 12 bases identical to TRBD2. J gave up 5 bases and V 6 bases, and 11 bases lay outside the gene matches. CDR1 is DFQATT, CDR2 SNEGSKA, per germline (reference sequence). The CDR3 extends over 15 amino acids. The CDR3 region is CSAEKLTSGSDEQYF. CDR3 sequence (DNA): TGCAGTGCCGAGAAACTGACTAGCGGGAGTGACGAGCAGTACTTC.

The CDR3 spells CSAVEGVFQPQHF. The CDR3 nucleotides are TGCAGTGCTGTTGAGGGGGTCTTTCAGCCCCAGCATTTT. The chain couples TRBV20-1 to TRBJ1-5; TRBD1 might be the D (6 bases). Per the germline V gene, CDR1 is DFQATT and CDR2 is SNEGSKA (reference sequence). The CDR3 totals 13 residues. V lost 5 bases, J lost 6 bases, and 14 bases lay in between.

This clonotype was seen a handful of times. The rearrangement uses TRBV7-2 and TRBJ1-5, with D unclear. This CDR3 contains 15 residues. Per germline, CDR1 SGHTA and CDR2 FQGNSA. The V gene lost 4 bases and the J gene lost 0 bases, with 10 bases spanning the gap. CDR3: CASSSTRVSNQPQHF. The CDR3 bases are TGTGCCAGCAGCTCTACCCGGGTTAGCAATCAGCCCCAGCATTTT.

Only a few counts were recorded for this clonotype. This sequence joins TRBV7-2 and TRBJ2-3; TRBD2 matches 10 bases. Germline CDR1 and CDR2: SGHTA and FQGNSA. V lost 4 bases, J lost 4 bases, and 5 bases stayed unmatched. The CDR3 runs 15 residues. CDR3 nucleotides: TGTGCCAGCAGCTCTAGCGGGGGCATATCAGATACGCAGTATTTT. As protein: CASSSSGGISDTQYF.

The CDR3, as DNA: TGTGCCAGCAGTGATGGTCCGGTTGGGGGCTCCTACGAGCAGTACTTC. It encodes CASSDGPVGGSYEQYF. The V gene is TRBV2, the J gene TRBJ2-7; D may be TRBD1 or TRBD2 (5 bases each). The CDR3 length is 16 residues. V was shortened by 3 bases and J by 0 bases, with 15 bases between the two germline ends. Germline V gene sequence: CDR1 SNHLY, CDR2 FYNNEI.

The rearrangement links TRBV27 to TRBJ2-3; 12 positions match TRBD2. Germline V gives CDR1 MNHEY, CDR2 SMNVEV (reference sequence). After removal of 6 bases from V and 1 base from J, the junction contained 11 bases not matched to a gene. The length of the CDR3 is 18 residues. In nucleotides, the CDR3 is TGTGCCAGCAGGGCATTAATACTAGCGGGGGGCCGCACAGATACGCAGTATTTT. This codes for CASRALILAGGRTDTQYF.